This TCR beta chain was sequenced in a study of graft-versus-host responses after intestinal transplantation. For the study at large: Recipients uniformly received anti-thymocyte globulin induction, followed by tacrolimus and steroids for about three years. Whole-study results and caveats: Recipient marrow contained GvH clones, some of which appeared first in ileum or blood. Early post-transplant declines in HvG were associated with peak levels of circulating GvH clones. Allograft graft-versus-host to host-versus-graft clonal ratios ran high in patients with graft-donor T cell macrochimerism.

J was trimmed by 2 bases and V by 4 bases; bases with no gene match: 6. This CDR3 region has 16 residues. From germline, CDR1 is SGHDT and CDR2 YYEEEE. Clones were read by immunoSEQ multiplex PCR, and TCRdb kept only the in-frame ones, dropping some. The table includes tens of thousands of clones, about 90% detected once. Worth noting for this clone: Antigen unknown.

The sequences come from unstimulated CD8+ T cells sorted from spleen or lymph node cells, collected before intestinal transplant. The chain has TRBV5-6 and TRBJ2-1; 10 nucleotides align to TRBD2. This clonotype originated in a human donor who received an intestinal transplant. The CDR3 spells CASSHEREGAYNEQFF. The CDR3 DNA reads as TGTGCCAGCAGCCACGAGCGGGAGGGAGCCTACAATGAGCAGTTCTTC.